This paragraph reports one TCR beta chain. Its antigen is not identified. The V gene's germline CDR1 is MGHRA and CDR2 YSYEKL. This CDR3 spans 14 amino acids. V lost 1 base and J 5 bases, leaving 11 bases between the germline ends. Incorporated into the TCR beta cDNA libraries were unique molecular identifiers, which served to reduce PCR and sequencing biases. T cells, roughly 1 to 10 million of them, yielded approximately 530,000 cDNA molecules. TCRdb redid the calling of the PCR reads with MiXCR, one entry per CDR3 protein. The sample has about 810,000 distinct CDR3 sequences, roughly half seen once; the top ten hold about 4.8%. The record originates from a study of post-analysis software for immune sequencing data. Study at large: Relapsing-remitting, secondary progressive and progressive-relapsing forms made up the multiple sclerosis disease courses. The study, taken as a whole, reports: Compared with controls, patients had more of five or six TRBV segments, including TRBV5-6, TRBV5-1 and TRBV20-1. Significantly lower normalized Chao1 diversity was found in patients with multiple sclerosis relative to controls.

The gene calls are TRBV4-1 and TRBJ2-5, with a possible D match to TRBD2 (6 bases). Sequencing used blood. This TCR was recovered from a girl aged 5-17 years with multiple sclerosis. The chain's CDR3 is CASSQVLLAETQYF. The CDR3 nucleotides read TGCGCCAGCAGCCAAGTTCTGCTAGCGGAGACCCAGTACTTC.